This record concerns one T cell receptor (beta chain) sequence. Its specificity is unknown. This specimen belongs to a study of cytomegalovirus exposure and HLA in healthy donors. Study overall: Genotyping of 300 to 450 donors showed that approximately 83% belonged to the Caucasian-associated ancestry cluster. Overall study findings and caveats: As immune exposure information, only CMV serostatus was available. TCR beta chain V- and J-gene trimming was linked, in a later analysis, to a missense variant in DCLRE1C.

In the PCR, 60 Vbeta and 13 Jbeta primers were used. Profiled with immunoSEQ multiplex PCR; TCRdb holds only in-frame clones, not every one. This table holds approximately 170,000 clones, more than 80% found once. The V gene's germline CDR1 is SGHRS and CDR2 YFSETQ. CDR3 length: 15 residues. V shed 1 base and J shed 1 base, with 11 bases lying between them. This receptor was taken from a male donor in good health and CMV-seronegative. The gene calls are TRBV5-1 and TRBJ2-5; TRBD2 might be the D (5 bases). Input material: PBMCs. CDR3 protein: CASSLIGLAQETQYF. CDR3 bases: TGCGCCAGCAGCTTGATCGGGCTAGCCCAAGAGACCCAGTACTTC. The variable domain in full, completed from reference TRBV5-1 and TRBJ2-5, reads KAGVTQTPRYLIKTRGQQVTLSCSPISGHRSVSWYQQTPGQGLQFLFEYFSETQRNKGNFPGRFSGRQFSNSRSEMNVSTLELGDSALYLCASSLIGLAQETQYFGPGTRLLVL.